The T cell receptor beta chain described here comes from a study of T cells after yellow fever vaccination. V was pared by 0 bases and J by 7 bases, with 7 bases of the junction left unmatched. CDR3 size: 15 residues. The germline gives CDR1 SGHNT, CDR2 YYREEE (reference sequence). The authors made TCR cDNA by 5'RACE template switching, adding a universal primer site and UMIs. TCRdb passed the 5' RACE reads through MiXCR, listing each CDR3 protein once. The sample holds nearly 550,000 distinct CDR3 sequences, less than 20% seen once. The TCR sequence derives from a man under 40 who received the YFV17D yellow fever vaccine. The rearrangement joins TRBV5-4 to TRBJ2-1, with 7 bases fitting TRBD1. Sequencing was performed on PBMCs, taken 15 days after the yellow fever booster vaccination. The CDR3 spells CASSLVPGGSNEQFF. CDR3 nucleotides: TGTGCCAGCAGCTTGGTGCCAGGGGGAAGTAATGAGCAGTTCTTC.